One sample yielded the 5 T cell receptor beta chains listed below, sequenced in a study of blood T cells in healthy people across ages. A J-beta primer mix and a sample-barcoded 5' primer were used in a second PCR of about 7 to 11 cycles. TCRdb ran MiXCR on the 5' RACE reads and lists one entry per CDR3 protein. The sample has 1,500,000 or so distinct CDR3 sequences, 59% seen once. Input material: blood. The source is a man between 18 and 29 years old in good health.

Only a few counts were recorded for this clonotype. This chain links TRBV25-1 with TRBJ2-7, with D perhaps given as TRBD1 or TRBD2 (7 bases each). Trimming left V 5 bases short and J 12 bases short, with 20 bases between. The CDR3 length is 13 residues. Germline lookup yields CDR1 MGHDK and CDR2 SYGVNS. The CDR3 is CASSNGQAGRVYF. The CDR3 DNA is TGTGCCAGCAGTAACGGACAGGCGGGGAGGGTGTACTTC.

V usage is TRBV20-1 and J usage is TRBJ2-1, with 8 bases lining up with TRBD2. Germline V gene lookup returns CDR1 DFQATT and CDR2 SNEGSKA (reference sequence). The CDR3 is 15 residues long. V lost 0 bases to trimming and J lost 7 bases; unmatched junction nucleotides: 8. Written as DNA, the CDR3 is TGCAGTGCTAGAGACCGGGAGGGCCCTCGGAATGAGCAGTTCTTC. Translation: CSARDREGPRNEQFF.

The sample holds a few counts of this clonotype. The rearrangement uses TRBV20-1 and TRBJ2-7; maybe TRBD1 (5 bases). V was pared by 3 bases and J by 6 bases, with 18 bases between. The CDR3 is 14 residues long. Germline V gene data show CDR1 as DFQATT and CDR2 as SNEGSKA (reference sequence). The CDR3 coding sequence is TGCAGTGCTAGTCAGCAGGGCGGCGTGGGCGAGCAGTACTTC. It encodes CSASQQGGVGEQYF.

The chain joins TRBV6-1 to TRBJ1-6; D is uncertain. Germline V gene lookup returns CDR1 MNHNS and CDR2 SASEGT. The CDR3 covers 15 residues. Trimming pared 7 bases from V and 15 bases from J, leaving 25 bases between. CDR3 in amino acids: CASNPGRGEFTLLHF. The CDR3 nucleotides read TGTGCCAGCAACCCCGGACGGGGAGAATTCACCCTCCTCCACTTT.

CDR3 bases: TGTGCCAGCAGCCAGGCAGGGTGGGGCTACACCTTC. Translation gives CASSQAGWGYTF. The genes are TRBV11-2 and TRBJ1-2; D might be TRBD1 (5 bases). CDR1 is SGHAT, CDR2 FQNNGV, per germline. This CDR3 has 12 residues. V was pared by 5 bases and J by 8 bases, with 12 bases between.